These 26 T cell receptor beta chains originate from one sample sequenced in a study of early T cells in non-severe SARS-CoV-2 infection. TCRdb itself ran the 5' RACE reads through MiXCR, one entry per CDR3 protein. The table records more than 70,000 distinct CDR3 sequences, about an eighth of them present only once. The source material was whole blood. The receptor set was obtained from an adult who was a healthcare worker with PCR-confirmed SARS-CoV-2 infection or an uninfected control (not recorded which).

The chain is built from TRBV6-5 and TRBJ2-1; TRBD1 agrees at 8 bases. CDR3 length: 16 residues. With V trimmed by 0 bases and J by 9 bases, 10 bases remained unmatched. Germline CDR1 and CDR2: MNHEY and SVGAGI. The CDR3 coding sequence is TGTGCCAGCAGTTACTCGCTGGCGGGACAGGCAGTTGAGCAGTTCTTC. This translates into CASSYSLAGQAVEQFF.

In this sample, this clonotype turned up many times. This chain connects TRBV6-2 or TRBV6-3 to TRBJ1-5; 9 bases agree with TRBD1. The CDR3 sequence is 13 residues long. Per the germline V gene, CDR1 is MNHEY and CDR2 is SVGEGT. The trim removed 6 bases at V and 7 bases at J, leaving 4 bases unmatched. The CDR3 sequence is CASRGDRVQPQHF. The CDR3, as DNA: TGTGCCAGCAGGGGGGACAGGGTACAGCCCCAGCATTTT.

This clonotype was observed a handful of times. The chain couples TRBV5-1 to TRBJ1-1; D gene unclear. Germline CDR1 and CDR2: SGHRS and YFSETQ. CDR3 length: 13 amino acids. The germline V and J ends were trimmed by 3 bases and 1 base, with 7 bases remaining between them. The CDR3 DNA follows: TGCGCCAGCAGCTCGCCTAGGAACACTGAAGCTTTCTTT. Its protein is CASSSPRNTEAFF.

This clonotype was counted many times. CDR3 bases: TGTGCCAGTAGAAAAGCGGGCTCCTACGAGCAGTACTTC. It translates to CASRKAGSYEQYF. This chain links TRBV19 with TRBJ2-7; maybe TRBD2 (6 bases). V was shortened by 6 bases and J by 0 bases, with 9 bases between the two germline ends. There are 13 residues in the CDR3. Per germline, CDR1 LNHDA and CDR2 SQIVND (reference sequence).

This chain uses TRBV2 with TRBJ1-1, with D tentatively TRBD1 (5 bases). The V end was cut by 4 bases, the J end by 0 bases, with 9 bases between. CDR3 length: 14 amino acids. Germline CDR1 reads SNHLY; CDR2 reads FYNNEI. This chain's CDR3 is CASSVGHLNTEAFF. As DNA, the CDR3 is TGTGCCAGCAGTGTCGGACACCTGAACACTGAAGCTTTCTTT.

This clonotype showed up just a few times. J is TRBJ2-1 and V is TRBV5-4; D uncertain. Trimming removed 1 base at V and 2 bases at J, with 10 bases between. Germline V gives CDR1 SGHNT, CDR2 YYREEE (reference sequence). This CDR3 has 15 amino acids. The CDR3 loop is CASSLPTGAYNEQFF. For the CDR3, the DNA is TGTGCCAGCAGCTTGCCGACTGGAGCCTACAATGAGCAGTTCTTC.

V usage is TRBV7-9 and J usage is TRBJ2-2; no reliable D call. This CDR3 is 13 amino acids long. V gave up 0 bases and J gave up 7 bases, with 6 bases separating them. Germline V lookup: CDR1 SEHNR, CDR2 FQNEAQ (reference sequence). This CDR3 is CASSLAGGGELFF. Written as DNA, the CDR3 is TGTGCCAGCAGCTTAGCGGGCGGCGGGGAGCTGTTTTTT. Filled out from reference TRBV7-9 and TRBJ2-2, the complete variable domain reads DTGVSQNPRHKITKRGQNVTFRCDPISEHNRLYWYRQTLGQGPEFLTYFQNEAQLEKSRLLSDRFSAERPKGSFSTLEIQRTEQGDSAMYLCASSLAGGGELFFGEGSRLTVL.

In this sample, this clonotype turned up many times. The chain joins TRBV20-1 to TRBJ1-5; TRBD1 matches at 7 bases. CDR3 size: 13 residues. Trimming removed 6 bases from V and 11 bases from J; junction bases left unmatched: 13. CDR1 and CDR2 from the germline V gene are DFQATT and SNEGSKA (reference sequence). The CDR3 bases are TGCAGTGCCGTAACAGGGGTAGAGAGGGCCCAGCATTTT. This gives the protein CSAVTGVERAQHF.

The chain combines TRBV6-6 with TRBJ2-7; the match to TRBD1 covers 7 bases. V lost 2 bases and J lost 0; bases outside the gene matches: 4. This CDR3 is 15 amino acids long. From germline, CDR1 is MNHNY and CDR2 SVGAGI (reference sequence). The CDR3 spells CASSYHRDSSYEQYF. The CDR3 DNA reads as TGTGCCAGCAGTTACCACCGGGACAGCTCCTACGAGCAGTACTTC.

This clonotype was seen a few times. V and J are TRBV7-9 and TRBJ1-1, with 10 nucleotides matching TRBD1. After removal of 3 bases from V and 3 bases from J, the junction contained 13 bases not matched to a gene. The CDR3 is 18 amino acids. The V gene's germline CDR1 is SEHNR and CDR2 FQNEAQ (reference sequence). This chain's CDR3 is CASSLQHRTGGLDTEAFF. In DNA form, the CDR3 reads TGTGCCAGCAGCTTGCAACACCGGACAGGGGGGCTAGACACTGAAGCTTTCTTT.

This clonotype was seen a few times. This chain links TRBV6-5 with TRBJ2-6; D is perhaps TRBD2 (6 bases). This CDR3 has 15 amino acids. V was shortened by 4 bases and J by 5 bases, with 12 bases between the two germline ends. Per germline, CDR1 MNHEY and CDR2 SVGAGI. The CDR3 DNA is TGTGCCAGCAGTTCCACTACTAGCTGGGCCAACGTCCTGACTTTC. This translates into CASSSTTSWANVLTF.

The CDR3 DNA reads TGTGCCAGCAGCCGGGGTAGCGGGGGCGGGGGCTCCTACGAGCAGTACTTC. Translated: CASSRGSGGGGSYEQYF. The chain combines TRBV3-1 with TRBJ2-7, with 9 bases matching TRBD2. Germline V gives CDR1 LGHDT, CDR2 YNNKEL (reference sequence). The CDR3 length is 17 residues. V lost 4 bases, J lost 0 bases, and 10 bases stayed unmatched.

In its sample, this clonotype was seen a few times. The V and J genes are TRBV11-2 and TRBJ2-5; no reliable D call. The germline V gene encodes CDR1 SGHAT and CDR2 FQNNGV. V was cut by 5 bases and J by 5 bases, with 15 bases left in between. The length of the CDR3 is 14 residues. For the CDR3, the DNA is TGTGCCAGCAGCAGGACCAATTCCCGGGAGACCCAGTACTTC. This sequence encodes CASSRTNSRETQYF.

The CDR3 sequence: CASSTGSPDTQYF. CDR3 in DNA: TGTGCCAGCAGCACAGGGTCCCCAGATACGCAGTATTTT. The chain joins TRBV6-2 or TRBV6-3 to TRBJ2-3, with a tentative D call TRBD1 (6 bases). The germline gives CDR1 MNHEY, CDR2 SVGEGT. Trimming left V 6 bases short and J 4 bases short, with 11 bases between. The CDR3 spans 13 residues.

This clonotype was seen a handful of times. The rearrangement uses TRBV6-2 or TRBV6-3 and TRBJ2-2, with TRBD2 matching over 7 bases. Germline V gene data show CDR1 as MNHEY and CDR2 as SVGEGT. V lost 8 bases, J lost 1 base, and 10 bases stayed unmatched. The CDR3 has 16 amino acids. The chain's CDR3 is CASGYLAGWNTGELFF. CDR3 coding DNA: TGTGCCAGCGGGTATTTAGCGGGTTGGAACACCGGGGAGCTGTTTTTT.

The chain recombines TRBV7-3 with TRBJ2-2; perhaps TRBD1 as D (6 bases). Germline CDR1 reads SGHTA; CDR2 reads FQGTGA. V was pared by 2 bases and J by 10 bases, with 11 bases between. This CDR3 region has 13 residues. The CDR3 is CASSLGGTEELFF. In DNA, the CDR3 is TGTGCCAGCAGCTTAGGGGGCACGGAGGAGCTGTTTTTT.

This chain connects TRBV6-5 to TRBJ2-5, with TRBD1 matching over 7 bases. There are 13 residues in the CDR3. Looked up from germline, CDR1 is MNHEY and CDR2 is SVGAGI. V shed 6 bases, J shed 3 bases, and the junction held 4 bases outside the gene matches. The CDR3: CASSPGQKETQYF. In nucleotides, the CDR3 is TGTGCCAGCAGCCCGGGACAGAAAGAGACCCAGTACTTC.

CDR3: CSVRAVLAKNIQYF. CDR3 in DNA: TGCAGCGTTCGTGCCGTCCTAGCCAAAAACATTCAGTACTTC. The chain employs TRBV29-1 and TRBJ2-4; D gene unclear. The CDR3 totals 14 residues. Trimming removed 5 bases from V and 0 bases from J, with 11 bases in between. In germline, CDR1 is SQVTM, CDR2 ANQGSEA.

This clonotype was found once. The chain joins TRBV25-1 to TRBJ1-4, with 8 bases that match TRBD1. Trimming at V came to 3 bases and at J to 5 bases, leaving 8 bases not matched to a gene. The CDR3 is 16 residues long. Germline lookup yields CDR1 MGHDK and CDR2 SYGVNS. The CDR3: CASSDLGTGRNEKLFF. As DNA, the CDR3 is TGTGCCAGCAGTGATCTGGGGACAGGCAGGAATGAAAAACTGTTTTTT.

This sequence joins TRBV20-1 and TRBJ2-1, with D perhaps matching TRBD2 (7 bases). The CDR3 is made up of 15 amino acids. CDR1 DFQATT and CDR2 SNEGSKA come from the germline V gene (reference sequence). Trimming left V 6 bases short and J 5 bases short, with 20 bases between. The CDR3 loop reads CSALREDSLNNEQFF. The CDR3 bases are TGCAGTGCCCTCCGGGAGGACAGTTTAAACAATGAGCAGTTCTTC.

The chain links TRBV4-1 to TRBJ1-3; no clear D gene. Trimming left V 0 bases short and J 8 bases short, with 14 bases between. The CDR3 sequence is 15 residues long. Germline assignment: CDR1 MGHRA and CDR2 YSYEKL. The CDR3 spells CASSQEYQPGDTIYF. The CDR3 nucleotides are TGCGCCAGCAGCCAAGAATACCAACCTGGGGACACCATATATTTT.

This chain links TRBV6-2 or TRBV6-3 with TRBJ1-1; TRBD1 aligns across 7 bases. This CDR3 is 13 amino acids long. Germline lookup yields CDR1 MNHEY and CDR2 SVGEGT. The trim removed 7 bases at V and 3 bases at J, leaving 5 bases unmatched. CDR3: CASNRQGYTEAFF. The CDR3 DNA is TGTGCCAGCAATCGACAGGGATACACTGAAGCTTTCTTT.

This clonotype was found a few times. The chain recombines TRBV5-1 with TRBJ1-1; 9 bases fit TRBD1. The germline gives CDR1 SGHRS, CDR2 YFSETQ. The CDR3 is made up of 15 amino acids. After removal of 5 bases from V and 8 bases from J, the junction contained 13 bases not matched to a gene. The chain's CDR3 is CASRSGQGSGTEAFF. The CDR3 bases are TGCGCCAGCAGGTCGGGACAGGGATCAGGGACGGAAGCTTTCTTT.

This clonotype was counted only a few times. The rearrangement uses TRBV20-1 and TRBJ2-3; D perhaps matches TRBD1 (7 bases). V lost 5 bases and J lost 5, with 17 bases in between. CDR3 length: 14 residues. Germline-derived CDR1 and CDR2 are DFQATT and SNEGSKA (reference sequence). DNA for the CDR3: TGCAGTGCTCTTCAGGGGGGCGCCTTAGATACGCAGTATTTT. Protein: CSALQGGALDTQYF.

This clonotype was recorded at least ten times. The J gene is TRBJ2-3, the V gene TRBV28, with D maybe TRBD2 (7 bases). The CDR3 contains 16 residues. The V and J ends lost 3 bases and 1 base respectively, with 14 bases between them. In germline, CDR1 is MDHEN, CDR2 SYDVKM. The CDR3 DNA sequence: TGTGCCAGCAGTTTGCTTTTCGGGGGGCGCACAGATACGCAGTATTTT. Residues: CASSLLFGGRTDTQYF.

At least ten counts were recorded for this clonotype. The chain carries TRBV7-9 and TRBJ1-4; 10 bases line up with TRBD1. This CDR3 has 15 amino acids. Trimming took 6 bases from V and 5 from J; bases not matched to a gene: 6. Per germline, CDR1 SEHNR and CDR2 FQNEAQ (reference sequence). DNA of the CDR3: TGTGCCAGCAGGTTTCCGGGACAGGGGAATGAAAAACTGTTTTTT. Translation gives CASRFPGQGNEKLFF.